This TCR beta chain was sequenced in a study of CD8+CD57+ T cells in acquired aplastic anemia. Study-level background: Sorted CD4+ and CD8+ cells yielded about 3 ug of DNA on average. Whole-study results and caveats: Shared by patients and controls, twenty-nine CD8+ CDR3s were abundant in patients.

V gave up 0 bases and J gave up 2 bases, with 29 bases separating them. The CDR3 extends over 21 amino acids. Germline CDR1 is SGHRS and CDR2 is YFSETQ. Flow cytometry had shown expanded CD8+CD57+ cells in the patients chosen for sequencing. Acquired aplastic anemia of severe grade affected all patients. Prior therapy had not been administered to any patient at the time of blood sampling. Note on this clonotype: Its cognate antigen is unknown.

Researchers used genomic DNA as the template to profile TCR beta VDJ and CDR3. TCRdb redid the calling of the reads with MiXCR, one entry per CDR3 protein. The table includes 100,000 to 150,000 distinct CDR3 sequences, approximately 41% detected once. What was sequenced was sorted CD4+, CD8+, or CD8+CD57+ T cells (not recorded which) from PBMCs. The chain employs TRBV5-1 and TRBJ1-2; D perhaps matches TRBD1 (5 bases). This sequence was found in a human donor with aplastic anemia. The CDR3 region has the DNA TGCGCCAGCAGCTTGGCAGCGCAGGGTGGGACCTACAATGACGTAAACTATGGCTACACCTTC. It codes for CASSLAAQGGTYNDVNYGYTF. The complete variable domain, with remaining parts taken from reference TRBV5-1 and TRBJ1-2, reads KAGVTQTPRYLIKTRGQQVTLSCSPISGHRSVSWYQQTPGQGLQFLFEYFSETQRNKGNFPGRFSGRQFSNSRSEMNVSTLELGDSALYLCASSLAAQGGTYNDVNYGYTFGSGTRLTVV.